The clone carrying this T cell receptor (beta chain) came up many times. Its target is not known. A single record per CDR3 protein comes from TCRdb applying MiXCR to the RT-PCR reads. The sample lists roughly 700,000 distinct CDR3 sequences; approximately 14% were seen once. The germline V gene encodes CDR1 SGHRS and CDR2 YFSETQ. The V and J ends lost 3 bases and 4 bases, in that order; junction bases with no gene match: 5. CDR3 length: 14 amino acids. This sample was included in a study of response to subunit inactivated influenza vaccine. Study-wide findings and caveats: The authors put forward the suggestion that each seasonal influenza vaccination may bring in only a limited number of new T cells.

The sequenced sample was PBMCs from blood, obtained approximately 15 days before vaccination. This TCR was sampled from a man aged 45-65 years who received an inactivated influenza vaccine. The chain combines TRBV5-1 with TRBJ2-5; 8 positions agree with TRBD1. The CDR3 coding sequence is TGCGCCAGCAGCTCCGGGACAGGAGGAGAGACCCAGTACTTC. This gives the protein CASSSGTGGETQYF.